A single TCR beta chain is shown here with its context. As yet, its antigen is unknown. This sample stems from a study of shared clonotypes between healthy human individuals. Whole-study results and caveats: Large sequencing depth failed to make sorted-subset sequencing complete, rarefaction showed.

At a deep level, the assay was run. Using immunoSEQ multiplex PCR, the repertoire was profiled, and TCRdb retains in-frame clones only, with some absent. This sample has millions of clones, with more than 80% found just once. The CDR3 is 13 amino acids. Germline assignment: CDR1 MNHEY and CDR2 SMNVEV (reference sequence). V gave up 4 bases and J gave up 12 bases; unmatched junction bases: 9. The rearrangement links TRBV27 to TRBJ2-1; TRBD1 matches at 7 bases. Sequencing was carried out using naive CD4+ T cells from PBMCs. The subset is: CD45RA+ positively selected. This sequence was found in a man younger than 35 in good health. Some clones in this sample may be carry-over from other donors' samples. CDR3 protein: CASSSNRGQGQFF. DNA of the CDR3: TGTGCCAGCAGTTCCAACAGGGGTCAAGGGCAGTTCTTC.